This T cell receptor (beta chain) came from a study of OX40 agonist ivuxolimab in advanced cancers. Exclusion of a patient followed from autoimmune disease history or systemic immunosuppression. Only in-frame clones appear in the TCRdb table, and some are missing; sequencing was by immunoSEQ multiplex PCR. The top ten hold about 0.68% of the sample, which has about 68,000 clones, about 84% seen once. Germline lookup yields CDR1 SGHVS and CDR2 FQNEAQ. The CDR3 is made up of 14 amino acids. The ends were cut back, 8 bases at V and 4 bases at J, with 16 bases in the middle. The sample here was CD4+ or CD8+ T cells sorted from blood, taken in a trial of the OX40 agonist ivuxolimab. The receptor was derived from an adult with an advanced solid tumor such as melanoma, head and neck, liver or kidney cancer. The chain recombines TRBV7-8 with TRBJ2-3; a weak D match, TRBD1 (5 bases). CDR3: CASHVQGVSDTQYF. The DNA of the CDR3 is TGTGCCAGCCATGTGCAGGGTGTGTCAGATACGCAGTATTTT.